The table lists the clone carrying this T cell receptor (beta chain) with a few counts. Its matching antigen is unknown. CDR3 length equals 17 residues. CDR1 and CDR2 (germline): SEHNR, FQNEAQ (reference sequence). Between the trimmed V and J ends, which lost 1 base and 3 bases, there was a span of 15 bases. The entirety of the isolated RNA underwent reverse transcription, so expressed TCRB transcripts were sequenced. Around 3.57 million reads was the average for naive, central memory and regulatory T cell samples. Data came from immunoSEQ multiplex PCR; TCRdb stores just in-frame clones and leaves some out. The profile shows hundreds of thousands of clones, around a sixth of them singletons. The sample originates from a study of beta chain features in type 1 diabetes. About the study: The examined sorted cells totaled roughly 110,000,000 across samples. Whole-study results and caveats: Fewer junction insertions and more nucleotide deletions appeared in type 1 diabetes patients. When Type 1 diabetes patients were examined, their TCRB CDR3s proved moderately but significantly shorter in all four CD4+ subsets.

The sequencing input was naive CD4+ T cells from blood. The receptor comes from a man aged 18-30 years in good health. The rearrangement links TRBV7-9 to TRBJ2-2; D is perhaps TRBD2 (6 bases). CDR3 amino acids: CASSLDGARGDTGELFF. CDR3 DNA sequence: TGTGCCAGCAGCTTAGACGGGGCGCGGGGTGACACCGGGGAGCTGTTTTTT.